This TCR beta chain was captured in a study of blood T cell repertoires in COVID-19. Study information: The United States, Italy and Spain supplied acute and convalescent COVID-19 samples. PBMCs, B-cell-depleted T cells, or T cells provided the cDNA or gDNA that made up the material.

In the original workflow: By means of reference gene primer amplification, nucleated cell counts were estimated. The method was immunoSEQ multiplex PCR; TCRdb's version includes in-frame clones alone and lacks a portion of them. That table supplies the V and J calls and clone size; D and trimming were determined from the DNA. Among about 110,000 clones listed, about 89% were seen once. After removal of 4 bases from V and 1 base from J, the junction contained 11 bases not matched to a gene. Germline V gene lookup returns CDR1 LNHDA and CDR2 SQIVND (reference sequence). CDR3 length equals 18 residues. This rearrangement joins TRBV19 to TRBJ2-3, with 10 bases lining up with TRBD2. Sequenced material: peripheral blood. The receptor's source is a man aged 40-49 years with acute or convalescent COVID-19. The CDR3 protein is CASSRASGRAGGTDTQYF. CDR3 in DNA: TGTGCCAGTAGTAGAGCCAGCGGGAGGGCCGGTGGCACAGATACGCAGTATTTT.